These 10 T cell receptor beta chains were sequenced from one sample in a study of T cells in Graves' hyperthyroidism and ophthalmopathy. RNA transcripts yielded amplified TCR beta CDR3 regions. Researchers ran a first-round RT-PCR on the TCR CDR3 using the HTBI primer set. TCRdb re-analysed the multiplex PCR reads in MiXCR, keeping a single row per CDR3 protein. The sample yields around 600,000 distinct CDR3 sequences, 14% seen once. Material: blood. The origin of the receptors is a woman between 45 and 65 years old with Graves' ophthalmopathy.

This clonotype has ten or more counts. Here the CDR3 DNA reads TGTGCCAGCAGCTTTGTAGGGAAGGCTGAAGCTTTCTTT. Translated: CASSFVGKAEAFF. This chain connects TRBV11-1 to TRBJ1-1, with unresolved D. Per germline, CDR1 SGHAT and CDR2 FQDESV (reference sequence). Trimming took off 3 bases at V and 6 bases at J, with 11 bases between the two ends. This CDR3 contains 13 residues.

This clonotype was counted at least ten times. The chain employs TRBV5-1 and TRBJ2-7; 8 bases match TRBD2. V lost 0 bases to trimming and J lost 4 bases; unmatched junction nucleotides: 9. CDR1 and CDR2 (germline): SGHRS, YFSETQ. The CDR3 runs 16 residues. The CDR3 bases are TGCGCCAGCAGCTTGGCCAGTAGCGGGAATATTTACGAGCAGTACTTC. It is translated as CASSLASSGNIYEQYF. The entire variable domain, with the rest obtained from reference TRBV5-1 and TRBJ2-7, is as follows: KAGVTQTPRYLIKTRGQQVTLSCSPISGHRSVSWYQQTPGQGLQFLFEYFSETQRNKGNFPGRFSGRQFSNSRSEMNVSTLELGDSALYLCASSLASSGNIYEQYFGPGTRLTVT.

The V and J genes are TRBV11-3 and TRBJ1-4; the D gene is possibly TRBD1 (5 bases). CDR1 and CDR2 from the germline V gene are SGHNT and YENEEA. This CDR3 has 16 amino acids. With 1 base removed from V and 0 bases from J, the gap between germline ends came to 9 bases. CDR3 region: CASSLAGAATNEKLFF. The CDR3 bases are TGTGCCAGCAGCTTAGCCGGGGCTGCAACTAATGAAAAACTGTTTTTT.

The chain links TRBV12-3 or TRBV12-4 to TRBJ2-1, with D possibly TRBD2 on 6 matching bases. The V end lost 6 bases, the J end lost 11 bases, and 14 bases lay between the germline ends. This CDR3 is 12 amino acids long. Written as DNA, the CDR3 is TGTGCCAGCAGGTCCATAGCGGAGAAGCAGTTCTTC. Translation: CASRSIAEKQFF.

This chain connects TRBV29-1 to TRBJ2-1; 15 nucleotides align to TRBD2. The V gene end was trimmed by 7 bases and the J gene end by 6 bases; junction bases not matched to a gene: 7. The CDR3 contains 15 residues. CDR1 is SQVTM and CDR2 is ANQGSEA in the germline V gene. The CDR3 sequence is CSGGLAGGPFNEQFF. CDR3 DNA sequence: TGCAGCGGTGGACTAGCGGGAGGGCCTTTCAATGAGCAGTTCTTC.

This clonotype was counted ten times or more. This chain links TRBV30 with TRBJ2-7; no clear D gene. Trimming took 1 base from V and 2 from J, leaving 9 bases between them. Germline CDR1 reads GTSNPN; CDR2 reads SVGIG (reference sequence). The CDR3 is 13 residues long. This CDR3 is CAWSDWTTYEQYF. For the CDR3, the DNA is TGTGCCTGGAGTGATTGGACCACCTACGAGCAGTACTTC.

This clonotype was seen many times. This chain connects TRBV7-9 to TRBJ2-7, with TRBD2 matching 9 bases. The V gene end was trimmed by 3 bases and the J gene end by 5 bases; junction bases not matched to a gene: 5. Per the germline V gene, CDR1 is SEHNR and CDR2 is FQNEAQ (reference sequence). The CDR3 runs 14 residues. CDR3 region: CASSFSGSRNEQYF. CDR3 bases: TGTGCCAGCAGCTTTAGCGGGAGTCGAAACGAGCAGTACTTC.

This clonotype was seen at least ten times. This sequence joins TRBV28 and TRBJ2-3, with D perhaps matching TRBD2 (5 bases). V gave up 5 bases and J gave up 0 bases, with 9 bases separating them. Per the germline V gene, CDR1 is MDHEN and CDR2 is SYDVKM. The CDR3 loop spans 14 amino acids. The CDR3 DNA sequence: TGTGCCAGCAGTCTAGGGAGTAGCACAGATACGCAGTATTTT. Protein sequence: CASSLGSSTDTQYF.

This clonotype was seen ten or more times. The chain couples TRBV28 to TRBJ2-3, with 7 bases identical to TRBD2. Germline V gene sequence: CDR1 MDHEN, CDR2 SYDVKM. V lost 7 bases to trimming and J lost 2 bases; unmatched junction nucleotides: 15. This CDR3 region has 17 residues. CDR3 amino acids: CASTQTGLTTPTDTQYF. CDR3 coding DNA: TGTGCCAGCACCCAAACGGGACTAACGACTCCCACAGATACGCAGTATTTT.

This clonotype was detected ten times or more. This rearrangement joins TRBV7-2 to TRBJ2-7, with TRBD2 matching over 8 bases. Trimming removed 5 bases from V and 5 bases from J; junction bases left unmatched: 14. The V gene's germline CDR1 is SGHTA and CDR2 FQGNSA. This CDR3 has 16 amino acids. CDR3 residues: CASSRRGGSGSDEQYF. The DNA of the CDR3 is TGTGCCAGCAGCCGGAGAGGCGGAAGCGGGAGTGACGAGCAGTACTTC.